This T cell receptor (beta chain) derives from a study of T-cell reconstitution after alpha-beta-depleted transplantation in children. Using unique molecular identifiers, the investigators prepared the TCRbeta library. One entry per CDR3 protein results from TCRdb running MiXCR on the PCR reads. The sample holds fewer than 550,000 distinct CDR3 sequences, approximately 10% seen once. As regards this clonotype: Its antigen is unknown.

Study-wide results and caveats: Newly produced T cells mostly accounted for T-cell counts and diversity one year post-transplant. Several patients had high TCRbeta diversity at day 60; it came from surviving recipient T cells and thymic progenitors. Several hundred rapidly expanded clones from non-depleted graft cells reportedly supplied alpha-beta T cells about two months post-transplant.

The specimen comprised PBMCs, mostly from graft donor cells, sampled 180 days after TCRalphabeta/CD19-depleted stem cell transplant. This TCR came from a female patient between 2 and 10 years old who had a stem cell transplant for aplastic anemia, so the T cells may come from the graft donor.

The CDR3 loop reads CASSINRDRGWGTEAFF. CDR3 nucleotide sequence: TGTGCCAGTAGTATAAACCGGGACAGGGGATGGGGCACTGAAGCTTTCTTT. V and J are TRBV19 and TRBJ1-1; TRBD1 agrees at 10 bases. Germline lookup yields CDR1 LNHDA and CDR2 SQIVND (reference sequence). With V trimmed by 2 bases and J by 4 bases, 10 bases remained unmatched. This CDR3 is 17 amino acids long.